This is a list of T cell receptor beta chains from one sample in a study of Ad26.COV2.S vaccination and SARS-CoV-2 variants. The protocol was immunoSEQ multiplex PCR, while the TCRdb copy is restricted to in-frame clones and leaves out a portion. Of roughly 420,000 clones in the sample, 80% to 90% were seen once. Specimen: peripheral blood, collected in a trial of Ad26.COV2.S vaccine versus placebo. Receptors were obtained from a person aged 18-60 years who received the Ad26.COV2.S COVID-19 vaccine or a placebo. CDR3s include the opening cysteine and the closing phenylalanine or tryptophan. The order of the fields is clone size, V gene, J gene, D gene, CDR3 protein, CDR3 DNA. The D gene is left open where the match is weak. A row's size may be missing; if present it is once, few, many or a size class.

-	TRBV5-6	TRBJ1-4	TRBD1	CASSYRDREEKLFF	TGTGCCAGCAGCTACCGGGACAGGGAGGAAAAACTGTTTTTT
once	TRBV4-3	TRBJ1-1	-	CASSPRPWGNTEAFF	TGCGCCAGCAGCCCCCGCCCCTGGGGAAACACTGAAGCTTTCTTT
-	TRBV12-3/TRBV12-4	TRBJ2-2	-	CASTSTRTGELFF	TGTGCCAGCACCTCTACTAGAACCGGGGAGCTGTTTTTT
-	TRBV4-2	TRBJ1-3	-	CASSQGGRTSSGNTIYF	TGTGCCAGCAGCCAAGGGGGAAGGACAAGCTCTGGAAACACCATATATTTT
-	TRBV27	TRBJ2-7	TRBD1	CANPLGTGTYLGEQYF	TGTGCCAACCCCCTCGGGACAGGGACGTACCTGGGAGAGCAGTACTTC
once	TRBV19	TRBJ2-1	TRBD2	CASSIAGGSYNEQFF	TGTGCCAGTTCTATAGCGGGGGGTTCTTACAATGAGCAGTTCTTC
-	TRBV27	TRBJ1-1	-	CASSFGFGTEAFF	TGTGCCAGCAGTTTTGGGTTCGGGACTGAAGCTTTCTTT
few	TRBV2	TRBJ1-2	-	CASSVRYGYTF	TGTGCCAGCAGCGTCCGATATGGCTACACCTTC
once	TRBV7-3	TRBJ1-2	TRBD1	CASSLVGTGGGGYTF	TGTGCCAGCAGCTTAGTTGGGACAGGGGGCGGTGGCTACACCTTC
-	TRBV28	TRBJ1-6	-	CASSLGRARSPLHF	TGTGCCAGCAGTTTAGGGCGGGCCCGTTCACCCCTCCACTTT
-	TRBV7-2	TRBJ1-3	-	CASSLVYGNTIYF	TGTGCCAGCAGCTTAGTATATGGAAACACCATATATTTT
-	TRBV5-1	TRBJ1-6	TRBD1	CASSTRQGNSPLHF	TGCGCCAGCAGCACCCGACAGGGTAATTCACCCCTCCACTTT
-	TRBV7-9	TRBJ2-7	TRBD2	CASSTPGLAGDEQYF	TGTGCCAGCAGCACCCCGGGACTAGCGGGGGACGAGCAGTACTTC
-	TRBV28	TRBJ2-5	TRBD2	CASRGTSGGRETQYF	TGTGCCAGCAGAGGGACTAGCGGGGGGCGGGAGACCCAGTACTTC
-	TRBV15	TRBJ2-3	-	CATSRDPGADTQYF	TGTGCCACCAGCAGAGATCCGGGAGCAGATACGCAGTATTTT
-	TRBV29-1	TRBJ1-1	-	CSAGYRMNTEAFF	TGCAGCGCCGGGTACCGGATGAACACTGAAGCTTTCTTT
-	TRBV7-9	TRBJ1-6	-	CASSLGGGPSSSPLHF	TGTGCCAGCAGCTTAGGGGGCGGGCCTTCCAGTTCACCCCTCCACTTT
-	TRBV7-8	TRBJ1-5	-	CASSPRPDQPQHF	TGTGCCAGCAGCCCACGACCGGATCAGCCCCAGCATTTT
-	TRBV5-4	TRBJ2-2	TRBD2	CASRAGLAGGDTGELFF	TGTGCCAGCAGGGCTGGCCTAGCGGGAGGGGACACCGGGGAGCTGTTTTTT
-	TRBV14	TRBJ2-1	TRBD2	CASSQRLAGAGYNEQFF	TGTGCCAGCAGCCAACGACTAGCGGGAGCCGGATACAATGAGCAGTTCTTC